The clone carrying this T cell receptor beta chain was observed at least ten times. Antigen unknown. The read terminates 3 residues before the CDR3 end, so the remaining end is supplied by the germline J gene. The V end lost 3 bases, the J end lost 1 base, and 11 bases lay between the germline ends. The CDR3 totals 15 residues. Germline V gene sequence: CDR1 SGHDT, CDR2 YYEEEE. Patients and controls were mostly of Caucasian heritage. Blood samples were heparinized, about 4.5 to 9 ml per donor. Produced via immunoSEQ multiplex PCR; TCRdb's table is partial and in-frame only. This repertoire lists around 45,000 clones without singletons; about 0.73% sits in the top ten. The data originate from a study of T cell clonality in common variable immunodeficiency. Study-level results: Compared with controls, CVID subjects had fewer shared TCRbeta clones. TCRbeta clonality was increased in CVID versus healthy controls.

Sequencing was performed on peripheral blood mononuclear cells. This TCR derives from a person between 18 and 75 years old in good health. V and J are TRBV5-6 and TRBJ2-1; no clear D gene. CDR3 sequence: CASSSSVRSYNEQFF. The DNA read from the CDR3 is TGTGCCAGCAGCTCATCAGTACGTTCCTACAATGAG.